What follows is one T cell receptor (beta chain) and its context. The sample belongs to a study of control samples from healthy donors and cancer patients. Clones were sequenced by immunoSEQ multiplex PCR, and TCRdb holds only the in-frame ones, with some missing. The profile shows approximately 140,000 clones, approximately 93% of them singletons. Per germline, CDR1 SGHRS and CDR2 YFSETQ. Trimming took 0 bases from V and 12 from J, leaving 15 bases between them. The CDR3 is 13 residues long. V gene TRBV5-1 combines with J gene TRBJ1-1, with a possible D match to TRBD1 (5 bases). The sequence derives from a man aged 18 to 30 in good health. The source material was blood. Written as DNA, the CDR3 is TGCGCCAGCAGCTTGGGTTCCCAGGGTAAGACTTTCTTT. It codes for CASSLGSQGKTFF.